These 26 T cell receptor beta chains originate from one sample sequenced in a study of STAT5B mutations in CD4+ large granular lymphocyte leukemia (dated by TCRdb to between 2021 and 2023). Library method: the immunoSEQ multiplex PCR assay. As stored in TCRdb, this immuneACCESS dataset retains in-frame rearrangements with V and J assigned. A fraction of the clones does not appear; measured against another copy, unresolved V genes explain less than half of the discrepancy, and the remainder lacks a known reason. The sample includes 37,000 or so clones, with around 81% observed a single time. The top ten constitute less than 4% of the sample. Sequenced sample: CD4+ T cells from blood buffy coats. The source is a human donor in good health.

This chain joins TRBV18 and TRBJ2-5, with D perhaps TRBD1 (5 bases). The CDR3 length is 14 residues. V was trimmed by 3 bases and J by 5 bases, leaving 13 bases between them. The V gene's germline CDR1 is KGHSH and CDR2 LQKENI. This CDR3 reads CASSPVRVRETQYF. Written as DNA, the CDR3 is TGTGCCAGCTCACCCGTCAGGGTGCGGGAGACCCAGTACTTC.

This chain uses TRBV19 with TRBJ2-2; the D is unclear. The V gene lost 7 bases and the J gene lost 2 bases, with 11 bases spanning the gap. CDR3 length: 14 residues. Germline CDR1 reads LNHDA; CDR2 reads SQIVND (reference sequence). The CDR3 is CASMGGPNTGELFF. The CDR3 region has the DNA TGTGCCAGTATGGGCGGACCCAACACCGGGGAGCTGTTTTTT.

The chain carries TRBV9 and TRBJ2-3; TRBD2 aligns across 9 bases. This CDR3 spans 16 amino acids. Looked up from germline, CDR1 is SGDLS and CDR2 is YYNGEE. The V segment lost 0 bases and the J segment 2 bases; nucleotides outside the gene matches: 4. The CDR3 DNA sequence: TGTGCCAGCAGCGTAGCGGCTAGCGGGATCACAGATACGCAGTATTTT. It yields the protein CASSVAASGITDTQYF.

The chain combines TRBV7-3 with TRBJ2-3; tentatively, D is TRBD1 (5 bases). The V end was cut by 5 bases, the J end by 13 bases, with 16 bases between. The germline CDR1 and CDR2 sequences are SGHTA and FQGTGA. This CDR3 has 12 amino acids. The CDR3 sequence is CASSLPGQTKYF. CDR3 DNA: TGTGCCAGCAGCCTCCCAGGGCAGACCAAGTATTTT.

V gene TRBV19 combines with J gene TRBJ2-1; tentative D call: TRBD2 (6 bases). This CDR3 comprises 16 residues. Trimming took 6 bases from V and 0 from J, leaving 15 bases between them. In germline, CDR1 is LNHDA, CDR2 SQIVND (reference sequence). CDR3 region: CASSPDGGGSYNEQFF. The CDR3, as DNA: TGTGCCAGTAGCCCTGACGGGGGAGGCTCCTACAATGAGCAGTTCTTC.

There are a few counts of this clone. The V and J genes are TRBV5-5 and TRBJ2-5; D not resolved. Germline V gene data show CDR1 as SGHKS and CDR2 as YYEKEE (reference sequence). V lost 3 bases and J lost 1, with 7 bases in between. The CDR3 length is 13 residues. CDR3 residues: CASSSKPQETQYF. The CDR3 DNA follows: TGTGCCAGCAGCTCCAAACCCCAAGAGACCCAGTACTTC. Full variable domain (missing parts from reference TRBV5-5 and TRBJ2-5): DAGVTQSPTHLIKTRGQQVTLRCSPISGHKSVSWYQQVLGQGPQFIFQYYEKEERGRGNFPDRFSARQFPNYSSELNVNALLLGDSALYLCASSSKPQETQYFGPGTRLLVL.

V gene TRBV5-4 combines with J gene TRBJ2-3; 8 bases fit TRBD2. CDR1 SGHNT and CDR2 YYREEE come from the germline V gene (reference sequence). With V trimmed by 7 bases and J by 1 base, 2 bases remained unmatched. CDR3 length: 13 residues. The DNA of the CDR3 is TGTGCCAGCGGCGGGGGGCGCACAGATACGCAGTATTTT. It codes for CASGGGRTDTQYF.

For the CDR3, the DNA is TGCGCCAGCAGCTTCGATCCGGCGGGAGGGAAACAGTTCTTC. It translates to CASSFDPAGGKQFF. The rearrangement joins TRBV5-1 to TRBJ2-1; 9 bases line up with TRBD2. Looked up from germline, CDR1 is SGHRS and CDR2 is YFSETQ. Losses at the gene ends were 2 bases for V and 13 bases for J; bases not matched to a gene: 10. The CDR3 runs to 14 residues.

The rearrangement links TRBV19 to TRBJ2-7; 8 nucleotides line up with TRBD1. The CDR3 extends over 14 amino acids. Germline V gene lookup returns CDR1 LNHDA and CDR2 SQIVND (reference sequence). V was pared by 7 bases and J by 3 bases, with 8 bases of the junction left unmatched. CDR3 sequence reads: CASKTRTGNYEQYF. CDR3 coding DNA: TGTGCCAGTAAAACCCGGACAGGGAACTACGAGCAGTACTTC.

The DNA for the CDR3 is TGTGCCAGCAGCCGGGTCCGGGGGGCAAGCACAGATACGCAGTATTTT. It codes for CASSRVRGASTDTQYF. The chain uses TRBV14 and TRBJ2-3, with D possibly TRBD2 on 7 matching bases. In germline, CDR1 is SGHDN, CDR2 FVKESK. V shed 4 bases and J shed 0 bases, with 14 bases lying between them. The CDR3 loop spans 16 amino acids. Looking up the rest from reference TRBV14 and TRBJ2-3 gives the full variable domain: EAGVTQFPSHSVIEKGQTVTLRCDPISGHDNLYWYRRVMGKEIKFLLHFVKESKQDESGMPNNRFLAERTGGTYSTLKVQPAELEDSGVYFCASSRVRGASTDTQYFGPGTRLTVL.

The V call is TRBV5-1, the J call TRBJ2-5, with D perhaps matching TRBD1 (5 bases). The germline V gene has CDR1 SGHRS and CDR2 YFSETQ. The CDR3 length is 14 residues. Trimming stripped 0 bases from V and 5 bases from J, with 11 bases between. CDR3 sequence reads: CASSLAAGMETQYF. In DNA, the CDR3 is TGCGCCAGCAGCTTGGCCGCAGGGATGGAGACCCAGTACTTC.

This clone has more than one count but fewer than ten. The rearrangement joins TRBV14 to TRBJ2-7; D is possibly TRBD1 (5 bases). This CDR3 region has 13 residues. Germline loops: CDR1 SGHDN, CDR2 FVKESK. Trimming removed 4 bases from V and 6 bases from J, with 13 bases in between. DNA of the CDR3: TGTGCCAGCAGCCCTTTCCAGGGAACCGAGCAGTACTTC. Translation: CASSPFQGTEQYF.

This chain links TRBV19 with TRBJ2-5; no clear D. The CDR3 is 13 residues long. V shed 5 bases and J shed 0 bases, with 7 bases lying between them. Per the germline V gene, CDR1 is LNHDA and CDR2 is SQIVND (reference sequence). The CDR3: CASSGRNQETQYF. The DNA for the CDR3 is TGTGCCAGTAGTGGACGGAACCAAGAGACCCAGTACTTC.

CDR3 in DNA: TGCGCCAGCAGCCAAGCAATACTAGCGGGGGTACGAGATACGCAGTATTTT. The encoded protein is CASSQAILAGVRDTQYF. V and J are TRBV4-1 and TRBJ2-3, with 11 bases lining up with TRBD2. The CDR3 is 17 residues long. In germline, CDR1 is MGHRA, CDR2 YSYEKL. V lost 1 base, J lost 5 bases, and 8 bases stayed unmatched.

On this clone: Other DNA sequences within the sample encode an identical CDR3. V is TRBV9 and J is TRBJ1-3, with D unclear. With 0 bases removed from V and 0 bases from J, the gap between germline ends came to 4 bases. Germline V gives CDR1 SGDLS, CDR2 YYNGEE. This CDR3 is 14 amino acids long. The CDR3 is CASSVGSSGNTIYF. CDR3 sequence (DNA): TGTGCCAGCAGCGTAGGTAGCTCTGGAAACACCATATATTTT.

This clone came up a few times. The rearrangement links TRBV18 to TRBJ2-3; D remains unclear. This CDR3 contains 13 residues. V was shortened by 3 bases and J by 3 bases, with 7 bases between the two germline ends. Per germline, CDR1 KGHSH and CDR2 LQKENI. CDR3 in amino acids: CASSPNPTDTQYF. For the CDR3, the DNA is TGTGCCAGCTCACCGAATCCGACAGATACGCAGTATTTT.

The rearrangement uses TRBV7-3 and TRBJ2-2; 8 bases map to TRBD1. This CDR3 has 15 amino acids. Losses at the gene ends were 5 bases for V and 7 bases for J; bases not matched to a gene: 9. Germline CDR1 is SGHTA and CDR2 is FQGTGA. This CDR3 reads CASSPTPDRGGELFF. Written as DNA, the CDR3 is TGTGCCAGCAGCCCCACCCCTGACAGGGGCGGGGAGCTGTTTTTT.

The CDR3 spells CASSMDRYGYTF. CDR3 nucleotides: TGTGCCAGCAGCATGGACAGGTACGGCTACACCTTC. The chain joins TRBV7-9 to TRBJ1-2, with 7 bases lining up with TRBD1. The junction had 5 bases not matched to a gene; V was cut back by 5 bases and J by 8 bases. CDR1 is SEHNR, CDR2 FQNEAQ, per germline (reference sequence). The length of the CDR3 is 12 residues.

This clone was seen only a few times. This rearrangement joins TRBV29-1 to TRBJ1-1, with D perhaps TRBD1 (6 bases). V was shortened by 8 bases and J by 6 bases, with 16 bases between the two germline ends. Germline V lookup: CDR1 SQVTM, CDR2 ANQGSEA. This CDR3 contains 12 residues. The CDR3 sequence: CSSIGGGAEAFF. CDR3 bases: TGCAGCTCCATTGGGGGGGGCGCTGAAGCTTTCTTT.

V usage is TRBV30 and J usage is TRBJ2-5; D is perhaps TRBD1 (6 bases). The length of the CDR3 is 14 residues. Germline CDR1 and CDR2: GTSNPN and SVGIG (reference sequence). V shed 3 bases and J shed 2 bases, with 13 bases lying between them. In DNA form, the CDR3 reads TGTGCCTGGAGCATGGGGACAATTCAAGAGACCCAGTACTTC. Translated: CAWSMGTIQETQYF.

This chain connects TRBV11-2 to TRBJ2-5; TRBD1 might be the D (5 bases). Per the germline V gene, CDR1 is SGHAT and CDR2 is FQNNGV. V was cut by 2 bases and J by 7 bases, with 17 bases left in between. The CDR3 is made up of 15 amino acids. The CDR3 region has the DNA TGTGCCAGCAGCTTATTCAGGGCCGCGCCGGGGACCCAGTACTTC. Translating gives CASSLFRAAPGTQYF.

CDR3 coding DNA: TGTGCCACCAACGGGGGGCCGAACTACGAGCAGTACTTC. The encoded protein is CATNGGPNYEQYF. The gene calls are TRBV10-3 and TRBJ2-7; D may be TRBD2 (7 bases). Germline V gene lookup returns CDR1 ENHRY and CDR2 SYGVKD. The CDR3 consists of 13 residues. The V gene lost 10 bases and the J gene lost 3 bases, with 16 bases spanning the gap.

V and J are TRBV4-2 and TRBJ2-7, with D tentatively TRBD2 (5 bases). This CDR3 region has 14 residues. CDR1 LGHNA and CDR2 YNFKEQ come from the germline V gene. Trimming left V 0 bases short and J 5 bases short, with 11 bases between. The CDR3 loop is CASSQDIGSHEQYF. CDR3 coding DNA: TGTGCCAGCAGCCAAGATATAGGGAGCCACGAGCAGTACTTC.

The J gene is TRBJ2-1, the V gene TRBV10-3; 7 bases map to TRBD1. The junction had 7 bases not matched to a gene; V was cut back by 10 bases and J by 7 bases. There are 12 residues in the CDR3. Germline V gives CDR1 ENHRY, CDR2 SYGVKD. The DNA of the CDR3 is TGTGCCACCCAGGACAGGAGGAATGAGCAGTTCTTC. Translation gives CATQDRRNEQFF.

V usage is TRBV2 and J usage is TRBJ2-3; D is unclear. Germline V gene sequence: CDR1 SNHLY, CDR2 FYNNEI. The germline V and J ends were trimmed by 2 bases and 2 bases, with 8 bases remaining between them. This CDR3 spans 14 amino acids. The CDR3 DNA follows: TGTGCCAGCAGTGAACGCCACTTCACAGATACGCAGTATTTT. Translated, it gives CASSERHFTDTQYF.

The rearrangement joins TRBV4-3 to TRBJ1-3, with D perhaps matching TRBD1 (5 bases). The CDR3 loop spans 14 amino acids. V shed 0 bases and J shed 7 bases, with 10 bases lying between them. Looked up from germline, CDR1 is LGHNA and CDR2 is YSLEER. CDR3 in amino acids: CASSQDGGGNTIYF. Here the CDR3 DNA reads TGCGCCAGCAGCCAAGATGGGGGGGGGAACACCATATATTTT.